The next 7 T cell receptor beta chains were all read from a single sample in a study of neurological immune-mediated disorders. TCRdb independently ran MiXCR on the 5' RACE reads; one entry per CDR3 protein. The sample contains tens of thousands of distinct CDR3 sequences, about 4.1% of which appear only once. The specimen sequenced was PBMCs. These TCRs come from a man between 60 and 70 years old with multiple sclerosis.

In its sample, this clonotype was seen many times. The chain joins TRBV18 to TRBJ2-2; 8 bases line up with TRBD2. Trimming at V came to 3 bases and at J to 4 bases, leaving 4 bases not matched to a gene. The CDR3 loop spans 15 amino acids. The germline CDR1 and CDR2 sequences are KGHSH and LQKENI. The CDR3 spells CASSPSGKVTGELFF. The CDR3, as DNA: TGTGCCAGCTCACCTAGCGGGAAGGTCACCGGGGAGCTGTTTTTT.

This clonotype has at least ten counts. The CDR3 DNA is TGCGCCAGCAGCTTGGAACCAACTAATGAAAAACTGTTTTTT. Encoded protein: CASSLEPTNEKLFF. The rearrangement uses TRBV5-1 and TRBJ1-4, with D hard to call. V lost 0 bases and J 0 bases, leaving 3 bases between the germline ends. CDR3 length: 14 amino acids. Germline V gene data show CDR1 as SGHRS and CDR2 as YFSETQ.

This clonotype was recorded many times. The chain carries TRBV20-1 and TRBJ2-2, with 10 bases matching TRBD2. CDR1 is DFQATT and CDR2 is SNEGSKA in the germline V gene (reference sequence). The CDR3 loop spans 18 amino acids. V gave up 1 base and J gave up 0 bases; unmatched junction bases: 8. CDR3 nucleotides: TGCAGTGCTAGAGCCGGGACTAGCGTAACCTCGAACACCGGGGAGCTGTTTTTT. Its protein product is CSARAGTSVTSNTGELFF.

This clonotype was found many times. The gene calls are TRBV12-3 or TRBV12-4 and TRBJ1-1; D not certain. V was cut by 1 base and J by 1 base, with 7 bases left in between. The CDR3 has 14 residues. DNA of the CDR3: TGTGCCAGCAGTTTAGGACGGACGAACACTGAAGCTTTCTTT. Translation gives CASSLGRTNTEAFF.

This clonotype was recorded many times. The CDR3 nucleotides read TGTGCCAGCAGCCAAGCGGGGAAGGACATTCAGTACTTC. Translation: CASSQAGKDIQYF. The chain couples TRBV14 to TRBJ2-4; TRBD2 is a possible D gene (5 bases). Germline V gene lookup returns CDR1 SGHDN and CDR2 FVKESK. CDR3 size: 13 residues. Trimming cost V 1 base and J 8 bases, with 9 bases left between them. Together with reference TRBV14 and TRBJ2-4, the CDR3 gives the full variable domain: EAGVTQFPSHSVIEKGQTVTLRCDPISGHDNLYWYRRVMGKEIKFLLHFVKESKQDESGMPNNRFLAERTGGTYSTLKVQPAELEDSGVYFCASSQAGKDIQYFGAGTRLSVL.

This clonotype was seen many times. The genes are TRBV3-1 and TRBJ2-1; D is possibly TRBD2 (5 bases). Germline V CDR1 and CDR2: LGHDT, YNNKEL (reference sequence). Trimming cost V 1 base and J 12 bases, with 22 bases left between them. The CDR3 is 16 residues long. CDR3 sequence reads: CASSQGRLAIDTGQFF. The CDR3 nucleotides are TGTGCCAGCAGCCAAGGTCGGCTAGCCATAGACACGGGGCAGTTCTTC.

This clonotype was found many times. The chain carries TRBV29-1 and TRBJ2-2; perhaps TRBD1 as D (6 bases). This CDR3 comprises 13 residues. V was shortened by 5 bases and J by 10 bases, with 17 bases between the two germline ends. The germline V gene encodes CDR1 SQVTM and CDR2 ANQGSEA. CDR3 amino acids: CSVLLQGQKELFF. CDR3 bases: TGCAGCGTTTTACTACAGGGCCAAAAGGAGCTGTTTTTT.